This TCR beta chain was captured in a study of T cell repertoires in cytomegalovirus infection. At the level of the study: Carrying CMV and the relevant HLA type showed in public TCR beta signatures.

MiXCR, run by TCRdb on the reads, gives a single entry per CDR3 protein. The sample includes a few hundred thousand distinct CDR3 sequences, around 18% of them seen just once. The CDR3 has 15 residues. Germline loops: CDR1 LNHNV, CDR2 YYDKDF (reference sequence). The germline V and J ends were trimmed by 9 bases and 3 bases, with 20 bases remaining between them. This clonotype has ten or more counts. As yet, its antigen is unknown. Study-wide points: Identification of carriers of CMV plus the relevant HLA was achieved through cumulative public TCR beta family frequency. Within the response measured ex vivo, HLA-C-restricted CMV-specific TCR beta clonotypes were dominant.

The chain joins TRBV15 to TRBJ2-5; either TRBD1 or TRBD2 may supply D (5 bases each). The material sequenced was PBMCs. The receptor was derived from a human donor in good health (CMV status not recorded). Some clones in this sample may be carry-over from other donors' samples. The DNA for the CDR3 is TGTGCCACTGCCGTGGGGCTAGCCCAGGAAGAGACCCAGTACTTC. Encoded protein: CATAVGLAQEETQYF.